A single sample gave rise to the 17 T cell receptor beta chains below, sequenced in a study of shared clonotypes between healthy human individuals. Some clones are missing from TCRdb's copy, which holds only in-frame ones; the method was immunoSEQ multiplex PCR. The table has under 600,000 clones, around 81% seen once. Sequencing was performed on PBMCs. The receptors here all came from a woman aged 40 to 50 in good health. Some clones in this sample may be carry-over from other donors' samples.

The chain is built from TRBV5-1 and TRBJ2-7, with 8 bases lining up with TRBD2. The junction had 11 bases not matched to a gene; V was cut back by 5 bases and J by 7 bases. Germline V CDR1 and CDR2: SGHRS, YFSETQ. The CDR3 length is 14 residues. The CDR3 here is CASRDPAGAGEQYF. The CDR3, as DNA: TGCGCCAGCAGGGACCCAGCGGGAGCGGGGGAGCAGTACTTC.

This clone was counted a single time. CDR3 loop: CASRDLGLAGGAEQFF. The DNA for the CDR3 is TGTGCCAGCAGGGACCTGGGGCTAGCGGGAGGGGCCGAGCAGTTCTTC. This rearrangement joins TRBV28 to TRBJ2-1, with 12 bases identical to TRBD2. This CDR3 region has 16 residues. Germline CDR1 reads MDHEN; CDR2 reads SYDVKM. V trimming: 6 bases; J trimming: 10 bases; junction bases outside the gene matches: 13. Full variable domain (rest looked up from reference TRBV28 and TRBJ2-1): DVKVTQSSRYLVKRTGEKVFLECVQDMDHENMFWYRQDPGLGLRLIYFSYDVKMKEKGDIPEGYSVSREKKERFSLILESASTNQTSMYLCASRDLGLAGGAEQFFGPGTRLTVL.

V is TRBV11-2 and J is TRBJ1-1; D gene unclear. This CDR3 contains 13 residues. Germline values: CDR1 SGHAT, CDR2 FQNNGV. V shed 1 base and J shed 1 base, with 4 bases lying between them. DNA for the CDR3: TGTGCCAGCAGCTTAGTTGAGAACACTGAAGCTTTCTTT. Encoded protein: CASSLVENTEAFF.

The chain is built from TRBV7-9 and TRBJ2-3; perhaps TRBD1 as D (5 bases). Trimming stripped 6 bases from V and 6 bases from J, with 10 bases between. Germline V gene sequence: CDR1 SEHNR, CDR2 FQNEAQ (reference sequence). The CDR3 consists of 12 residues. The chain's CDR3 is CASSPGLDTQYF. CDR3 in DNA: TGTGCCAGCAGTCCAGGGCTCGATACGCAGTATTTT.

V and J are TRBV9 and TRBJ2-1, with D perhaps matching TRBD1 (6 bases). Germline values: CDR1 SGDLS, CDR2 YYNGEE. V was pared by 0 bases and J by 2 bases, with 12 bases between. This CDR3 is built from 16 residues. The CDR3 loop is CASSVVGDKPYNEQFF. The CDR3, as DNA: TGTGCCAGCAGCGTAGTCGGGGACAAACCCTACAATGAGCAGTTCTTC.

V is TRBV11-2 and J is TRBJ1-6; 7 nucleotides match TRBD1. Trimming removed 3 bases from V and 6 bases from J; junction bases left unmatched: 2. The CDR3 length is 14 residues. Looked up from germline, CDR1 is SGHAT and CDR2 is FQNNGV. The CDR3 DNA reads as TGTGCCAGCAGCTTTAGGGACAGTAATTCACCCCTCCACTTT. This encodes CASSFRDSNSPLHF.

This chain links TRBV4-1 with TRBJ2-3; no reliable D call. The CDR3 has 12 amino acids. The V and J ends lost 1 base and 3 bases respectively, with 2 bases between them. Germline V gene lookup returns CDR1 MGHRA and CDR2 YSYEKL. In nucleotides, the CDR3 is TGCGCCAGCAGCCAAGTAACAGATACGCAGTATTTT. Its protein product is CASSQVTDTQYF.

CDR3 residues: CASSPESSYEQYF. DNA for the CDR3: TGTGCCAGCAGCCCAGAAAGCTCCTACGAGCAGTACTTC. The V gene is TRBV7-9, the J gene TRBJ2-7; D gene unclear. V shed 5 bases and J shed 0 bases, with 8 bases lying between them. CDR1 is SEHNR, CDR2 FQNEAQ, per germline (reference sequence). The CDR3 length is 13 residues.

Regarding this clone: This may be a read error: a much more frequent sequence differs by one nucleotide. V gene TRBV28 combines with J gene TRBJ1-5; TRBD1 might be the D (5 bases). The CDR3 has 16 residues. Germline values: CDR1 MDHEN, CDR2 SYDVKM. DNA of the CDR3: TGTGCCAGCGGGCGGGGAGAGCTGGGGCGAAATCAGCCCCGGCATTTT. Its translation: CASGRGELGRNQPRHF.

This clone came up a few times. CDR3 in DNA: TGTGCCATCAGTGGTTCCGGGGGGGACGTGGGCTACACCTTC. This encodes CAISGSGGDVGYTF. The rearrangement joins TRBV10-3 to TRBJ1-2; D perhaps matches TRBD1 (5 bases). This CDR3 spans 14 amino acids. Trimming took off 4 bases at V and 8 bases at J, with 17 bases between the two ends. CDR1 is ENHRY and CDR2 is SYGVKD in the germline V gene.

This clone was recorded many times. The sample holds other DNA sequences that translate to the same CDR3. The genes are TRBV7-8 and TRBJ1-1; D uncertain. Trimming took off 0 bases at V and 3 bases at J, with 11 bases between the two ends. Germline assignment: CDR1 SGHVS and CDR2 FQNEAQ. The CDR3 is 15 amino acids. CDR3: CASSLAAGRYTEAFF. The CDR3, as DNA: TGTGCCAGCAGCTTAGCGGCGGGGAGGTACACTGAAGCTTTCTTT.

The chain is built from TRBV5-1 and TRBJ2-7; a weak D match, TRBD2 (6 bases). CDR1 is SGHRS, CDR2 YFSETQ, per germline. The CDR3 has 13 amino acids. Trimming removed 7 bases from V and 2 bases from J, with 13 bases in between. In nucleotides, the CDR3 is TGCGCCAGCGCCGGGACTCCCCCCTACGAGCAGTACTTC. As protein: CASAGTPPYEQYF.

This clone was found many times. The chain couples TRBV7-9 to TRBJ1-4; D might be TRBD1 (6 bases). The CDR3 is 16 amino acids. The ends were cut back, 3 bases at V and 6 bases at J, with 17 bases in the middle. In germline, CDR1 is SEHNR, CDR2 FQNEAQ (reference sequence). This chain's CDR3 is CASSLPPWAGDEKLFF. CDR3 DNA: TGTGCCAGCAGCTTGCCCCCTTGGGCAGGGGATGAAAAACTGTTTTTT.

The V gene is TRBV4-2, the J gene TRBJ2-7; 13 bases agree with TRBD2. The CDR3 runs to 18 residues. Germline V gene data show CDR1 as LGHNA and CDR2 as YNFKEQ. The trim removed 4 bases at V and 0 bases at J, leaving 9 bases unmatched. The CDR3 reads CASSRQRGTSGDSYEQYF. CDR3 DNA sequence: TGTGCCAGCAGCCGCCAACGAGGGACTAGCGGGGACTCCTACGAGCAGTACTTC.

This clone was seen a single time. The chain uses TRBV9 and TRBJ2-1, with D possibly called TRBD1 or TRBD2 (6 bases each). The CDR3 has 12 amino acids. V was pared by 1 base and J by 13 bases, with 12 bases between. CDR1 SGDLS and CDR2 YYNGEE come from the germline V gene. CDR3 in DNA: TGTGCCAGCAGCGTACGGGGGACAACACAGTTCTTC. Its translation is CASSVRGTTQFF.

The chain combines TRBV7-2 with TRBJ1-2, with D maybe TRBD1 (5 bases). Germline V CDR1 and CDR2: SGHTA, FQGNSA. V lost 5 bases, J lost 14 bases, and 24 bases lay in between. The CDR3 consists of 14 residues. This CDR3 reads CASSPGWGAGLITF. CDR3 DNA: TGTGCCAGCAGCCCCGGCTGGGGCGCAGGGCTAATTACCTTC.

As for this clone: Within the sample, other DNA sequences also encode this same CDR3. The V call is TRBV7-3, the J call TRBJ2-1, with a possible D match to TRBD2 (6 bases). Germline CDR1 is SGHTA and CDR2 is FQGTGA. The CDR3 is 15 residues long. V dropped 8 bases and J dropped 0 bases, with 14 bases sitting between them. For the CDR3, the DNA is TGTGCCAGCTCTCCCGGGCGGGGCTCCTACAATGAGCAGTTCTTC. Protein: CASSPGRGSYNEQFF. Variable domain in full (rest from reference TRBV7-3 and TRBJ2-1): GAGVSQTPSNKVTEKGKYVELRCDPISGHTALYWYRQSLGQGPEFLIYFQGTGAADDSGLPNDRFFAVRPEGSVSTLKIQRTERGDSAVYLCASSPGRGSYNEQFFGPGTRLTVL.